The 30 T cell receptor beta chains listed next were all sequenced from one sample in a study of blood T cells in healthy people across ages. Next came a second PCR, run for 7 to 11 cycles, which used a sample-barcoded 5' primer along with a J-beta primer mix. TCRdb used MiXCR to reprocess the 5' RACE reads, holding one entry per CDR3 protein. The sample includes over 1,300,000 distinct CDR3 sequences, approximately 60% seen only once; the top ten take approximately 7%. The sequencing input was blood. These receptors all stem from a man aged 18 to 29 in good health.

The J gene is TRBJ2-4, the V gene TRBV4-1; possible D gene TRBD2, 6 bases. The DNA end favors TRBJ2-5, so the J call may be wrong. Germline CDR1 MGHRA, CDR2 YSYEKL. The CDR3 totals 15 residues. For the CDR3, the DNA is TGCGCCAGCAGCCAAGCACTAGCCGGATCGGAGACCCAGTACTTC. Protein sequence: CASSQALAGSETQYF.

This clonotype was picked up one time. One end of the junction varies from germline; a read error may be responsible. V is TRBV29-1 and J is TRBJ1-2, with 7 nucleotides matching TRBD1. CDR3 size: 11 residues. From germline, CDR1 is SQVTM and CDR2 ANQGSEA. This CDR3 reads CIVEGQTGYTF. The CDR3 DNA follows: TGCATCGTTGAGGGACAGACTGGCTACACCTTC.

The V call is TRBV27, the J call TRBJ2-4; a weak D match, TRBD2 (7 bases). Matching the DNA end better, TRBJ2-7 makes the J call doubtful. The CDR3 sequence is 14 residues long. The germline V gene has CDR1 MNHEY and CDR2 SMNVEV (reference sequence). CDR3 sequence (DNA): TGTGCCAGCAGTTCCGCCGGGGGGCGCAACGAGCAGTACTTC. Its protein product is CASSSAGGRNEQYF.

J is TRBJ2-7 and V is TRBV6-2 or TRBV6-3; 8 bases are a match to TRBD2. J was trimmed by 0 bases and V by 5 bases; bases with no gene match: 9. CDR3 length: 16 amino acids. Germline-derived CDR1 and CDR2 are MNHEY and SVGEGT. In DNA form, the CDR3 reads TGTGCCAGCAGTACCCGAGCGGGAGCGATCTCCTACGAGCAGTACTTC. It codes for CASSTRAGAISYEQYF.

Only a few counts were recorded for this clonotype. The chain joins TRBV29-1 to TRBJ1-1; D is unresolved. V was trimmed by 8 bases and J by 8 bases, leaving 21 bases between them. The CDR3 sequence is 13 residues long. Germline-derived CDR1 and CDR2 are SQVTM and ANQGSEA. The CDR3 spells CSITTASRREAFF. DNA for the CDR3: TGCAGCATCACCACGGCTAGTCGAAGAGAAGCTTTCTTT.

The chain links TRBV20-1 to TRBJ1-5; D unresolved. The CDR3 length is 14 residues. Germline values: CDR1 DFQATT, CDR2 SNEGSKA (reference sequence). Trimming removed 6 bases at V and 1 base at J, with 13 bases between. In nucleotides, the CDR3 is TGCAGTGCAAGACTCGGGCAGAGCAATCAGCCCCAGCATTTT. This gives the protein CSARLGQSNQPQHF.

The chain combines TRBV27 with TRBJ2-1; no clear D gene. The CDR3 consists of 13 residues. V dropped 0 bases and J dropped 9 bases, with 9 bases sitting between them. Germline V gene data show CDR1 as MNHEY and CDR2 as SMNVEV (reference sequence). The CDR3 bases are TGTGCCAGCAGTTTATCAGGGCCGACTGAGCAGTTCTTC. As protein: CASSLSGPTEQFF.

The rearrangement links TRBV4-3 to TRBJ2-3, with D unresolved. The CDR3 runs to 14 residues. CDR1 and CDR2 from the germline V gene are LGHNA and YSLEER. Between the trimmed V and J ends, which lost 4 bases and 5 bases, there was a span of 13 bases. The CDR3 region is CASSPRMRGDTQYF. The CDR3 DNA reads as TGCGCCAGCAGCCCTAGGATGCGAGGAGATACGCAGTATTTT.

The chain employs TRBV29-1 and TRBJ2-5, with unresolved D. The CDR3 loop spans 11 amino acids. Germline CDR1 reads SQVTM; CDR2 reads ANQGSEA. The CDR3 is CSLSNDETQYF. The CDR3 bases are TGCAGTTTATCGAATGACGAGACCCAGTACTTC.

The gene calls are TRBV25-1 and TRBJ2-5; a weak D match, TRBD1 (6 bases). The CDR3 has 15 residues. Germline CDR1 and CDR2: MGHDK and SYGVNS. V dropped 1 base and J dropped 4 bases, with 13 bases sitting between them. CDR3 sequence (DNA): TGTGCCAGCAGTGAATTGACGACAGGCTCAGAGACCCAGTACTTC. Its translation: CASSELTTGSETQYF.

This chain joins TRBV20-1 and TRBJ2-7, with TRBD1 identical over 8 bases. The CDR3 extends over 12 amino acids. The germline gives CDR1 DFQATT, CDR2 SNEGSKA (reference sequence). The V segment lost 6 bases and the J segment 3 bases; nucleotides outside the gene matches: 4. The CDR3 region is CSAWDRNYEQYF. CDR3 DNA sequence: TGCAGTGCCTGGGACAGGAACTACGAGCAGTACTTC.

J is TRBJ2-1 and V is TRBV29-1; possibly TRBD1 for D (6 bases). This CDR3 is built from 14 residues. Germline V gene lookup returns CDR1 SQVTM and CDR2 ANQGSEA. Trimming shortened V by 3 bases and J by 4 bases, and 13 bases separated the two germline ends. The CDR3 sequence: CSVEGRGSYNEQFF. CDR3 nucleotides: TGCAGCGTTGAGGGCAGGGGCTCATACAATGAGCAGTTCTTC.

The V gene is TRBV27, the J gene TRBJ2-7; 7 bases are a match to TRBD1. The CDR3 loop spans 15 amino acids. Germline lookup yields CDR1 MNHEY and CDR2 SMNVEV (reference sequence). Losses at the gene ends were 3 bases for V and 4 bases for J; bases not matched to a gene: 9. The CDR3 bases are TGTGCCAGCAGTTTCAACCGGGACAGAATTTACGAGCAGTACTTC. Translation gives CASSFNRDRIYEQYF.

A remark on this clonotype: The junction departs from germline at one end; a sequencing error may be responsible. The DNA for the CDR3 is TGTGCCAGCAGTTTGACTTTTCGCTATACAGCTACCAGCTCTGGAAACACCATATTTTTT. Its translation: CASSLTFRYTATSSGNTIFF. V usage is TRBV12-3 or TRBV12-4 and J usage is TRBJ1-3; D gene uncertain. The CDR3 runs to 20 residues.

The CDR3 DNA is TGTGCCAGCAGTTACTCTTCAGGGACTTATGGCTACACCTTC. Translated: CASSYSSGTYGYTF. The chain carries TRBV6-6 and TRBJ1-2, with D possibly being TRBD1 (5 bases). CDR1 MNHNY and CDR2 SVGAGI come from the germline V gene (reference sequence). The length of the CDR3 is 14 residues. Between the trimmed V and J ends, which lost 0 bases and 5 bases, there was a span of 10 bases.

The chain couples TRBV29-1 to TRBJ2-7, with 15 bases fitting TRBD2. Germline loops: CDR1 SQVTM, CDR2 ANQGSEA. The J segment lost 7 bases and the V segment lost 6 bases, leaving 10 bases of the junction unmatched. The CDR3 contains 15 residues. The CDR3 sequence: CSVPGLAGGGNEQYF. CDR3 bases: TGCAGCGTACCGGGACTAGCGGGAGGAGGCAATGAGCAGTACTTC.

The V call is TRBV29-1, the J call TRBJ1-5, with D maybe TRBD1 (5 bases). Germline lookup yields CDR1 SQVTM and CDR2 ANQGSEA. The CDR3 extends over 12 amino acids. V was trimmed by 4 bases and J by 5 bases, leaving 9 bases between them. The CDR3 DNA is TGCAGCGTTGCCGAACAGGATCAGCCCCAGCATTTT. Translation gives CSVAEQDQPQHF.

The CDR3 region has the DNA TGTGCCAGCAGTTTAGTGGACAGGGTAGCCTATGGCTACACCTTC. This translates into CASSLVDRVAYGYTF. The rearrangement uses TRBV12-3 or TRBV12-4 and TRBJ1-2; 8 bases match TRBD1. This CDR3 contains 15 residues. V trimming: 1 base; J trimming: 4 bases; junction bases outside the gene matches: 5.

The sample holds a few counts of this clonotype. This chain uses TRBV6-2 or TRBV6-3 with TRBJ2-7, with D tentatively TRBD1 (5 bases). Germline CDR1 MNHEY, CDR2 SVGEGT. The CDR3 sequence is 13 residues long. The germline V and J ends were trimmed by 6 bases and 6 bases, with 15 bases remaining between them. CDR3 coding DNA: TGTGCCAGCAGCCCCAGGGCCGTGGGCGAGCAGTACTTC. Protein: CASSPRAVGEQYF.

The chain couples TRBV6-1 to TRBJ2-3; D uncertain. Germline lookup yields CDR1 MNHNS and CDR2 SASEGT. This CDR3 is built from 13 residues. Trimming removed 3 bases from V and 4 bases from J, with 8 bases in between. The CDR3 protein is CASSDFVADTQYF. For the CDR3, the DNA is TGTGCCAGCAGTGATTTTGTCGCAGATACGCAGTATTTT.

The chain links TRBV20-1 to TRBJ2-7, with 7 bases aligning to TRBD1. The CDR3 is made up of 16 amino acids. Germline V CDR1 and CDR2: DFQATT, SNEGSKA (reference sequence). Trimming at V came to 0 bases and at J to 7 bases, leaving 15 bases not matched to a gene. The CDR3 is CSARDLPRDSRREQYF. CDR3 DNA: TGCAGTGCTAGAGATCTCCCACGGGACAGCCGCCGGGAGCAGTACTTC.

A note on this clonotype: One end of the junction varies from germline; a read error may be responsible. The rearrangement links TRBV4-2 to TRBJ2-1; no firm D call. The CDR3 is 15 residues long. CDR1 and CDR2 from the germline V gene are LGHNA and YNFKEQ. CDR3 region: CATSQEEGSYNEQFF. The CDR3 DNA reads TGTGCCACCAGCCAAGAGGAAGGATCCTACAATGAGCAGTTCTTC.

The rearrangement links TRBV9 to TRBJ1-6; TRBD1 aligns across 9 bases. The V and J ends lost 3 bases and 10 bases, in that order; junction bases with no gene match: 8. The germline CDR1 and CDR2 sequences are SGDLS and YYNGEE. The CDR3 sequence is 15 residues long. The CDR3, as DNA: TGTGCCAGCAGCGGCGGCGGACAGGGGAGGTCACCCCTCCACTTT. As protein: CASSGGGQGRSPLHF.

This chain connects TRBV27 to TRBJ1-2; the D is unclear. Germline CDR1 and CDR2: MNHEY and SMNVEV (reference sequence). The CDR3 loop spans 14 amino acids. The V and J ends lost 2 bases and 6 bases respectively, with 13 bases between them. The DNA of the CDR3 is TGTGCCAGCAGTTTAAGGTGGCGGGGTGATGGCTACACCTTC. Its protein product is CASSLRWRGDGYTF.

The rearrangement uses TRBV27 and TRBJ2-7; TRBD2 aligns across 12 bases. Germline CDR1 and CDR2: MNHEY and SMNVEV (reference sequence). This CDR3 is built from 16 residues. Trimming cost V 4 bases and J 0 bases; bases outside gene matches: 4. Here the CDR3 reads CASSSGLAGNSYEQYF. CDR3 DNA: TGTGCCAGCAGTTCGGGACTAGCGGGTAACTCCTACGAGCAGTACTTC.

J is TRBJ1-2 and V is TRBV4-1; D unclear. Trimming took 0 bases from V and 5 from J, leaving 19 bases between them. This CDR3 comprises 17 residues. The germline gives CDR1 MGHRA, CDR2 YSYEKL. The CDR3: CASSQEEGTVLGYGYTF. The CDR3 nucleotides are TGCGCCAGCAGCCAAGAGGAGGGTACGGTCTTAGGTTATGGCTACACCTTC.

The rearrangement joins TRBV10-3 to TRBJ1-2; D gene uncertain. The V gene's germline CDR1 is ENHRY and CDR2 SYGVKD. Trimming stripped 0 bases from V and 4 bases from J, with 12 bases between. This CDR3 spans 15 amino acids. The chain's CDR3 is CAISESADTSYGYTF. The DNA of the CDR3 is TGTGCCATCAGTGAGTCAGCGGATACAAGCTATGGCTACACCTTC.

In this sample, this clonotype turned up a few times. The chain is built from TRBV6-6 and TRBJ2-5, with D possibly being TRBD1 or TRBD2 (7 bases each). This CDR3 has 16 amino acids. The V end lost 0 bases, the J end lost 5 bases, and 16 bases lay between the germline ends. Germline CDR1 MNHNY, CDR2 SVGAGI (reference sequence). The CDR3 DNA follows: TGTGCCAGCAGTTACTCCGTGACAGCGGGACAGGAGACCCAGTACTTC. Protein product: CASSYSVTAGQETQYF.

The gene calls are TRBV20-1 and TRBJ2-1; 12 bases map to TRBD1. CDR1 is DFQATT and CDR2 is SNEGSKA in the germline V gene (reference sequence). Trimming at V came to 2 bases and at J to 5 bases, leaving 4 bases not matched to a gene. The CDR3 consists of 15 residues. The CDR3 DNA reads as TGCAGTGCTAGACCCGGGACAGGGGGCAACAATGAGCAGTTCTTC. This encodes CSARPGTGGNNEQFF.

The chain has TRBV4-1 and TRBJ2-2, with D possibly TRBD1 on 5 matching bases. Germline-derived CDR1 and CDR2 are MGHRA and YSYEKL. This CDR3 contains 16 residues. Trimming stripped 0 bases from V and 4 bases from J, with 12 bases between. The CDR3 sequence is CASSQDFPGLTGELFF. The CDR3 DNA sequence: TGCGCCAGCAGCCAAGATTTTCCAGGGCTCACCGGGGAGCTGTTTTTT.